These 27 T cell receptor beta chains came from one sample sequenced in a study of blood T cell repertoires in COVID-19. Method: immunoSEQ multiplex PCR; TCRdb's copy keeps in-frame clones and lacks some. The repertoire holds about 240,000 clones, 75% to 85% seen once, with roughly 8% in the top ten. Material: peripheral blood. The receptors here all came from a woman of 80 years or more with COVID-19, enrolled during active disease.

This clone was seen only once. The CDR3 spells CASSQAGQGTYEQYF. The CDR3 DNA follows: TGTGCCAGCAGCCAAGCGGGACAGGGGACCTACGAGCAGTACTTC. The chain combines TRBV3-1 (or the pseudogene TRBV3-2) with TRBJ2-7, with 10 bases identical to TRBD1. V gave up 1 base and J gave up 2 bases; unmatched junction bases: 2. The germline CDR1 and CDR2 sequences are LGHDT and YNNKEL (reference sequence). CDR3 size: 15 residues.

Written as DNA, the CDR3 is TGTGCCAGCAGTGAATGGCGGGTAACTAATGAAAAACTGTTTTTT. Encoded protein: CASSEWRVTNEKLFF. The J gene is TRBJ1-4, the V gene TRBV6-1; D is undetermined. Germline V gives CDR1 MNHNS, CDR2 SASEGT. The CDR3 runs 15 residues. The V end was cut by 2 bases, the J end by 1 base, with 8 bases between.

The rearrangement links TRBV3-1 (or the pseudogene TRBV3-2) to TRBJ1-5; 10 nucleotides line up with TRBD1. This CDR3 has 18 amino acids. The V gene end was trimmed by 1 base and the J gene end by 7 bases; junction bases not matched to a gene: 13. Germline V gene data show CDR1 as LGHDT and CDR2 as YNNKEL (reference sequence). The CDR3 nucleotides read TGTGCCAGCAGCCAAGGGGACAGGGGTAGGACTGCGGGACAGCCCCAGCATTTT. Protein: CASSQGDRGRTAGQPQHF.

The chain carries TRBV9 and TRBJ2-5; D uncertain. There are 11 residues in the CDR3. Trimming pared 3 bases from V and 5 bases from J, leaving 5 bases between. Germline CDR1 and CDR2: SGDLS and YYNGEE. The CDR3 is CASSATETQYF. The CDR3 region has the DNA TGTGCCAGCAGCGCTACCGAGACCCAGTACTTC.

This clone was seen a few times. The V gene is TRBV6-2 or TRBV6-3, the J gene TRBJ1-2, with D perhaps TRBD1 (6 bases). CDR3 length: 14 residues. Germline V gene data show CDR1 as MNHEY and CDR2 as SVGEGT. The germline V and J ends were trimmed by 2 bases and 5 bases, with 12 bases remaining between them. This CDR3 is CASSYPGTSYGYTF. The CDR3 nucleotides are TGTGCCAGCAGTTACCCTGGGACATCTTATGGCTACACCTTC.

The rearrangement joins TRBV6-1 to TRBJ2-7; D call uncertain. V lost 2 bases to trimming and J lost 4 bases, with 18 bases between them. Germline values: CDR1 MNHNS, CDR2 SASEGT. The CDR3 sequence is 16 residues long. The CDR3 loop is CASSENEVRHFYEQYF. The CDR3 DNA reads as TGTGCCAGCAGTGAAAATGAGGTCCGTCACTTTTACGAGCAGTACTTC.

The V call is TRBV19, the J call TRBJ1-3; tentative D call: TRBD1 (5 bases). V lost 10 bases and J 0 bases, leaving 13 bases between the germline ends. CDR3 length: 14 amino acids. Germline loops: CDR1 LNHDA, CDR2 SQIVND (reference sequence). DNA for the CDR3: TGTGCCACTCGACAGACGCCCTCTGGAAACACCATATATTTT. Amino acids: CATRQTPSGNTIYF. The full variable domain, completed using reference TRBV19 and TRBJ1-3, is DGGITQSPKYLFRKEGQNVTLSCEQNLNHDAMYWYRQDPGQGLRLIYYSQIVNDFQKGDIAEGYSVSREKKESFPLTVTSAQKNPTAFYLCATRQTPSGNTIYFGEGSWLTVV.

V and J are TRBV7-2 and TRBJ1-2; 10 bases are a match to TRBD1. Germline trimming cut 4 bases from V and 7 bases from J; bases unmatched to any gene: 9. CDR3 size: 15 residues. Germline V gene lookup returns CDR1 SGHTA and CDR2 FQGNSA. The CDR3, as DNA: TGTGCCAGCAGCTCCGGGACAGGGGACCGAACTGGCTACACCTTC. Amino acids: CASSSGTGDRTGYTF.

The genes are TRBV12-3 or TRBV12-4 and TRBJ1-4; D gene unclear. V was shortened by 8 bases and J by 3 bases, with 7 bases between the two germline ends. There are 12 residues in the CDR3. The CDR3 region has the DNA TGTGCCAGCGCCGACTCTAATGAAAAACTGTTTTTT. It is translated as CASADSNEKLFF.

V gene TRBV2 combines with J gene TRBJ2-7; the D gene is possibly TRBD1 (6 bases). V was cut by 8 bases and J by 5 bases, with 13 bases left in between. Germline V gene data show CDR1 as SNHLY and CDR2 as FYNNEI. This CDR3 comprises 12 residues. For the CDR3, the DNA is TGTGCCAGCGACCAGGGGTTCCACGAGCAGTACTTC. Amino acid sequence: CASDQGFHEQYF.

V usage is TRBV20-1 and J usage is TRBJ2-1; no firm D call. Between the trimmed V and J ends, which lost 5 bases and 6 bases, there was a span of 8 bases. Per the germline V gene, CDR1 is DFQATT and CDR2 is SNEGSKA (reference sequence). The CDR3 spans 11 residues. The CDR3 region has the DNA TGCAGTGCTGGGCCTGGCAATGAGCAGTTCTTC. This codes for CSAGPGNEQFF.

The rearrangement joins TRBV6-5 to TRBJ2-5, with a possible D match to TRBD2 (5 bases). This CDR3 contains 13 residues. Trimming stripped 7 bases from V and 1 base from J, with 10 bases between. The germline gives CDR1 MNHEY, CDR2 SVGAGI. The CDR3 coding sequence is TGTGCCAGCATGAGGCGGGCCCAAGAGACCCAGTACTTC. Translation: CASMRRAQETQYF.

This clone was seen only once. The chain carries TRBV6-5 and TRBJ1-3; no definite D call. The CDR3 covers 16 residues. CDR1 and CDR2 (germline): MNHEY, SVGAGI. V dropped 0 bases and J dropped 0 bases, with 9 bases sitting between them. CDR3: CASSYSFAGSGNTIYF. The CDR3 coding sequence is TGTGCCAGCAGTTACTCGTTTGCAGGCTCTGGAAACACCATATATTTT.

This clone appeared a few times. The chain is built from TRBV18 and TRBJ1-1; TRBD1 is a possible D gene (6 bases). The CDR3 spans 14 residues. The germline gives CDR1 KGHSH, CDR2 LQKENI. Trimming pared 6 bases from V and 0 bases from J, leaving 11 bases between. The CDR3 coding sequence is TGTGCCAGCTCGCTTAGGACAGTGAACACTGAAGCTTTCTTT. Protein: CASSLRTVNTEAFF.

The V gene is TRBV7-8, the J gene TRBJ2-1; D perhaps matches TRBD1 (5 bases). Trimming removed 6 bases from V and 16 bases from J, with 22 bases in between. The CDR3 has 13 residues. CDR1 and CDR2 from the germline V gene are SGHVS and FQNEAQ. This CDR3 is CASRENGAFELFF. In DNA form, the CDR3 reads TGTGCCAGCAGGGAAAATGGGGCCTTTGAGCTATTCTTC.

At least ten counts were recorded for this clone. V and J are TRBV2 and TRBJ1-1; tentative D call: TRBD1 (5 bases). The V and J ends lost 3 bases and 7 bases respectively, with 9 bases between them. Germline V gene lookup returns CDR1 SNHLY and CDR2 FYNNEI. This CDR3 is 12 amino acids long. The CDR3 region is CASSETAIEAFF. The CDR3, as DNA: TGTGCCAGCAGTGAGACAGCTATTGAAGCTTTCTTT.

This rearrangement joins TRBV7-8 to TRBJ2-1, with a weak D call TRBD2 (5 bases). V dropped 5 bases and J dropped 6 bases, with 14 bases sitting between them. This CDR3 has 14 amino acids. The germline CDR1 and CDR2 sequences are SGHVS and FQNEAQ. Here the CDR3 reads CASSRGRLLNEQFF. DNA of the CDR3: TGTGCCAGCAGCCGAGGGAGACTTCTCAATGAGCAGTTCTTC. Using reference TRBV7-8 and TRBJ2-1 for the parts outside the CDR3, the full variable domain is GAGVSQSPRYKVAKRGQDVALRCDPISGHVSLFWYQQALGQGPEFLTYFQNEAQLDKSGLPSDRFFAERPEGSVSTLKIQRTQQEDSAVYLCASSRGRLLNEQFFGPGTRLTVL.

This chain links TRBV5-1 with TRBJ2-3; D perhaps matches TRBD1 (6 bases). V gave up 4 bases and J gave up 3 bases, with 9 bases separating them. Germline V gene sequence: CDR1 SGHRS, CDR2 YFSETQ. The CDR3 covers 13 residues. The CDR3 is CASSSGTTDTQYF. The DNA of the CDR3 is TGCGCCAGCAGCAGTGGGACAACAGATACGCAGTATTTT.

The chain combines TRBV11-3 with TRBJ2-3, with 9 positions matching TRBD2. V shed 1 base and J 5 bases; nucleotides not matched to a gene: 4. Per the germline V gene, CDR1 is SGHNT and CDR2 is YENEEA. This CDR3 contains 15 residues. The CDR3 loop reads CASSLGDSGRDTQYF. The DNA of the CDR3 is TGTGCCAGCAGCTTAGGGGATAGCGGGAGAGATACGCAGTATTTT.

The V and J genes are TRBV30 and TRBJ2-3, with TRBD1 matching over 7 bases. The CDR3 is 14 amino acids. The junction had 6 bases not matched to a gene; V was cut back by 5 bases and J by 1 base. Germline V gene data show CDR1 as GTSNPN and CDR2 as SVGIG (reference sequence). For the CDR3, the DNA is TGTGCCTGGTCCCGAGGACAGGGCACAGATACGCAGTATTTT. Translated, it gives CAWSRGQGTDTQYF.

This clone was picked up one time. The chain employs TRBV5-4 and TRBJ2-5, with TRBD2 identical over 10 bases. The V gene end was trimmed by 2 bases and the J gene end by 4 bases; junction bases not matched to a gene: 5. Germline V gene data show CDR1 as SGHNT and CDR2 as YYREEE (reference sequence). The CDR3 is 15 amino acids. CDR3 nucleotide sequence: TGTGCCAGCAGCTTAACTAGCGGGGCAGGAGAGACCCAGTACTTC. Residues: CASSLTSGAGETQYF.

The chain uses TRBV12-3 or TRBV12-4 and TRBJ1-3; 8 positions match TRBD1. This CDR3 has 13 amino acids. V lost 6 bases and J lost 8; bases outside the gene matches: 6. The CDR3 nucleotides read TGTGCCAGCAGAACAGGGGGTTTGTACACCATATATTTT. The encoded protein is CASRTGGLYTIYF.

CDR3 sequence: CASREGGGHTEAFF. CDR3 nucleotide sequence: TGTGCCAGCAGGGAAGGGGGCGGGCACACTGAAGCTTTCTTT. The chain recombines TRBV6-6 with TRBJ1-1; 7 nucleotides agree with TRBD1. From germline, CDR1 is MNHNY and CDR2 SVGAGI (reference sequence). Unmatched junction bases numbered 7, after V lost 6 bases and J lost 3 bases. The CDR3 length is 14 residues.

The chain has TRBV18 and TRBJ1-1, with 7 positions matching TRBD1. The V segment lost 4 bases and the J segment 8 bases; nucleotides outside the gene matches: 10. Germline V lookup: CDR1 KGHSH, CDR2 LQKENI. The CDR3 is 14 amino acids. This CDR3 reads CASSQSRGPGEAFF. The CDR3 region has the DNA TGTGCCAGCTCACAGTCTAGGGGGCCCGGAGAAGCTTTCTTT.

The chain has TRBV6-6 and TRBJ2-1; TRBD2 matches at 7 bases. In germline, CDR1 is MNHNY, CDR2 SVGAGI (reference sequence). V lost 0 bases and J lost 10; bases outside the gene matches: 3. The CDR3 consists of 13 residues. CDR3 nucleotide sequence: TGTGCCAGCAGTTACTCGACGGGGGGAGAGCAGTTCTTC. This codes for CASSYSTGGEQFF.

CDR3 in amino acids: CASSPSQGASTEAFF. CDR3 DNA: TGTGCCAGCTCACCTAGCCAGGGGGCTTCCACTGAAGCTTTCTTT. V usage is TRBV18 and J usage is TRBJ1-1; 8 bases match TRBD1. The CDR3 extends over 15 amino acids. The V and J ends lost 3 bases and 4 bases, in that order; junction bases with no gene match: 7. The germline V gene encodes CDR1 KGHSH and CDR2 LQKENI.

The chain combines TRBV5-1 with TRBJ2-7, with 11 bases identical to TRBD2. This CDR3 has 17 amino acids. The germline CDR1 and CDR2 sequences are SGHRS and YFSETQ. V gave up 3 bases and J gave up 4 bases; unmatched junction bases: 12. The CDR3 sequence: CASSSSPLLAGGYEQYF. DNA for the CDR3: TGCGCCAGCAGCTCATCTCCACTGCTAGCGGGGGGTTACGAGCAGTACTTC.